Listed below are T cell receptor beta chains from one sample, sequenced in a study of cytomegalovirus exposure and HLA in healthy donors. Assay: immunoSEQ multiplex PCR; the TCRdb copy retains only in-frame clones and omits some. This table holds about 130,000 clones, around 74% found once. Sample: PBMCs. These TCRs come from a man in his forties in good health and CMV-seropositive. CDR3s include the opening cysteine and the closing phenylalanine or tryptophan. The D gene is left open where the match is weak. Not all rows give a size; the values are once, few, many and, for expanded clones, a class.

clone size	J gene	D gene	V gene	CDR3 protein	CDR3 DNA
.	TRBJ2-2	.	TRBV15	CATSRDTKTGSGGELFF	TGTGCCACCAGCAGAGATACCAAAACAGGGTCGGGCGGGGAGCTGTTTTTT
.	TRBJ1-1	TRBD1	TRBV28	CASSLLRGRSEAFF	TGTGCCAGCAGTTTACTTAGGGGGCGGTCTGAAGCTTTCTTT
.	TRBJ2-7	.	TRBV7-9	CASSLEGEVGEQYF	TGTGCCAGCAGCTTAGAGGGGGAAGTAGGCGAGCAGTACTTC
.	TRBJ2-2	.	TRBV15	CATSRGHGAGELFF	TGTGCCACCAGCAGAGGACATGGTGCCGGGGAGTTGTTTTTT
few	TRBJ2-6	TRBD1	TRBV15	CATSRGQGISGANVLTF	TGTGCCACCAGCAGGGGACAGGGAATCTCTGGGGCCAACGTCCTGACTTTC
.	TRBJ1-4	TRBD1	TRBV15	CATSSKTGTGGEKLFF	TGTGCCACCAGCAGTAAAACCGGGACAGGAGGTGAAAAACTGTTTTTT
.	TRBJ2-7	TRBD2	TRBV27	CASLKAGGPIYEQYF	TGTGCCAGCCTCAAAGCGGGAGGGCCCATCTACGAGCAGTACTTC
.	TRBJ1-6	.	TRBV28	CASSLRGSPLHF	TGTGCCAGCAGTTTACGAGGTTCACCCCTCCACTTT
few	TRBJ2-2	.	TRBV2	CASSDSGVTGELFF	TGTGCCAGCAGTGATTCCGGTGTGACCGGGGAGCTGTTTTTT
few	TRBJ2-7	TRBD2	TRBV5-1	CASSTGTSGAYEQYF	TGCGCCAGCAGCACGGGGACTAGCGGGGCCTACGAGCAGTACTTC
few	TRBJ2-5	TRBD2	TRBV15	CATRGGQETQYF	TGTGCCACCCGCGGGGGCCAAGAGACCCAGTACTTC
once	TRBJ2-4	.	TRBV7-9	CASSRDLDGIQYF	TGTGCCAGCAGCAGGGACTTGGATGGCATTCAGTACTTC
.	TRBJ2-2	.	TRBV19	CATAGRLKGGELFF	TGTGCCACCGCGGGACGACTGAAAGGAGGGGAGCTGTTTTTT
.	TRBJ2-1	TRBD2	TRBV6-5	CASSSLAGGYNEQFF	TGTGCCAGCAGTTCTCTGGCGGGAGGCTACAATGAGCAGTTCTTC
.	TRBJ2-3	TRBD1	TRBV27	CASSRGQGFTDTQYF	TGTGCCAGCAGCCGAGGACAGGGGTTCACAGATACGCAGTATTTT
.	TRBJ2-5	TRBD2	TRBV5-1	CASTGTSGRASGETQYF	TGCGCCAGCACCGGGACTAGCGGGAGGGCCAGCGGAGAGACCCAGTACTTC
once	TRBJ2-1	.	TRBV6-5	CASSWDSSYNEQFF	TGTGCCAGCAGCTGGGACTCCTCCTACAATGAGCAGTTCTTC
.	TRBJ2-5	TRBD1	TRBV30	CAWRGRGRGETQYF	TGTGCCTGGAGGGGCAGGGGGCGAGGGGAGACCCAGTACTTC
few	TRBJ2-3	TRBD1	TRBV5-4	CASSLRDRGDTQYF	TGTGCCAGCAGCTTAAGGGACAGGGGGGATACGCAGTATTTT
.	TRBJ2-2	.	TRBV4-2	CASSQEQGLNTGELFF	TGTGCCAGCAGCCAAGAACAGGGATTAAACACCGGGGAGCTGTTTTTT
.	TRBJ1-2	TRBD1	TRBV29-1	CSLQGGLDSYGYTF	TGCAGCTTACAGGGGGGGTTAGATTCCTATGGCTACACCTTC
.	TRBJ1-2	TRBD1	TRBV6-5	CASSLTGGYGYTF	TGTGCCAGCAGTTTGACAGGGGGGTACGGCTACACCTTC
once	TRBJ2-2	TRBD2	TRBV5-4	CASSQGLGVGLFF	TGTGCCAGCAGCCAGGGACTAGGGGTGGGGCTGTTTTTT
.	TRBJ1-6	TRBD1	TRBV6-1	CAGDRGNNSPLHF	TGTGCCGGCGACAGGGGAAATAATTCACCCCTCCACTTT
.	TRBJ1-5	TRBD1	TRBV6-5	CAKDRKRYNQPQHF	TGTGCCAAGGACAGGAAGAGGTATAATCAGCCCCAGCATTTT
.	TRBJ2-7	TRBD1	TRBV6-1	CASSEGGIWDRSYEQYF	TGTGCCAGCAGTGAAGGGGGGATTTGGGACAGATCCTACGAGCAGTACTTC
.	TRBJ2-3	TRBD2	TRBV9	CASSVGSGLKRADTQYF	TGTGCCAGCAGCGTAGGTAGCGGGCTCAAAAGGGCAGATACGCAGTATTTT
.	TRBJ1-5	.	TRBV18	CASSSGVQPQHF	TGTGCCAGCTCATCAGGGGTCCAGCCCCAGCATTTT
.	TRBJ1-2	TRBD1	TRBV28	CASSLDRNGYTF	TGTGCCAGCAGCCTGGACAGGAATGGCTACACCTTC
.	TRBJ1-2	TRBD1	TRBV6-5	CASSYRGGSGYTF	TGTGCCAGCAGTTACCGAGGGGGCTCTGGCTACACCTTC
.	TRBJ1-5	.	TRBV30	CAWTTDSNQPQHF	TGTGCCTGGACTACAGATAGCAATCAGCCCCAGCATTTT
.	TRBJ2-1	.	TRBV2	CASSEAGRGPYNEQFF	TGTGCCAGCAGTGAAGCGGGGCGGGGGCCCTACAATGAGCAGTTCTTC
few	TRBJ1-2	TRBD1	TRBV19	CATANRGGYGYTF	TGTGCCACCGCAAACAGGGGAGGCTATGGCTACACCTTC
.	TRBJ1-5	TRBD1	TRBV19	CASSPRDSNSNQPQHF	TGTGCCAGTAGTCCAAGGGACAGCAATAGCAATCAGCCCCAGCATTTT
once	TRBJ1-4	.	TRBV5-1	CASSLEGRSLNEKLFF	TGCGCCAGCAGCTTGGAAGGGAGGTCCCTTAATGAAAAACTGTTTTTT
.	TRBJ2-7	.	TRBV30	CACDSSLYEQYF	TGTGCCTGCGACAGCAGCCTCTACGAGCAGTACTTC
.	TRBJ1-5	.	TRBV19	CASRLGGSRDQPQHF	TGTGCCAGTAGGCTAGGAGGGAGTAGGGATCAGCCCCAGCATTTT
.	TRBJ2-7	TRBD1	TRBV7-9	CASSFSTGAIYEQYF	TGTGCCAGCAGCTTTTCGACAGGGGCCATCTACGAGCAGTACTTC
.	TRBJ1-4	.	TRBV5-6	CASSFRDKANEKLFF	TGTGCCAGCAGCTTCCGGGACAAGGCTAATGAAAAACTGTTTTTT